This T cell receptor beta chain was recorded in a study of CD4+ T cells in melanoma. Points from the study as a whole: Neoantigen-specific CD4+ T cells in melanoma reportedly had diverse differentiation states.

V lost 4 bases and J 2 bases, leaving 12 bases between the germline ends. Germline V CDR1 and CDR2: MNHEY, SVGAGI. The CDR3 totals 14 residues. To note about this clone: Its antigen is not known.

Libraries were prepared by immunoSEQ multiplex PCR; TCRdb keeps only in-frame clonotypes and omits some of them. The repertoire holds about 10,000 clones, with around two thirds as singletons. The chain recombines TRBV6-5 with TRBJ2-7; D not certain. The sequence was obtained from a human donor with melanoma. Sequenced: cells from a culture (not recorded whether cultured in vitro). DNA for the CDR3: TGTGCCAGCAGTTTCTCCGGGCTGGCCTACGAGCAGTACTTC. This gives the protein CASSFSGLAYEQYF.